This T cell receptor (beta chain) is from a study of CD8 T cells in ankylosing spondylitis. Regarding the study as a whole: Matched synovial fluid from ankylosing spondylitis patients was reported to be enriched for disease-linked clones.

This CDR3 spans 15 amino acids. The V gene's germline CDR1 is KGHSH and CDR2 LQKENI. On this clonotype itself: Its antigen is not known. This may arise from a read error, as a much more abundant clone is one base away.

Libraries for TCR beta were made by quantitative 5'-RACE with molecular barcodes. MiXCR, run by TCRdb on the 5' RACE reads, gives a single entry per CDR3 protein. Here the sample spans some 120,000 distinct CDR3 sequences, 6% to 8.5% being singletons. The TCR was taken from a male donor with ankylosing spondylitis or in good health (not recorded which). The chain has TRBV18 and TRBJ2-7, with a tentative D call TRBD2 (5 bases). The sequencing sample was made of blood, either unsorted or a sorted T cell fraction (not recorded which). CDR3 sequence reads: CASSPPNGNTYEQHF. As DNA, the CDR3 is TGTGCCAGCTCACCACCGAACGGGAACACCTACGAGCAGCACTTC. Full variable domain (remainder filled in from reference TRBV18 and TRBJ2-7): NAGVMQNPRHLVRRRGQEARLRCSPMKGHSHVYWYRQLPEEGLKFMVYLQKENIIDESGMPKERFSAEFPKEGPSILRIQQVVRGDSAAYFCASSPPNGNTYEQHFGPGTRLTVT.